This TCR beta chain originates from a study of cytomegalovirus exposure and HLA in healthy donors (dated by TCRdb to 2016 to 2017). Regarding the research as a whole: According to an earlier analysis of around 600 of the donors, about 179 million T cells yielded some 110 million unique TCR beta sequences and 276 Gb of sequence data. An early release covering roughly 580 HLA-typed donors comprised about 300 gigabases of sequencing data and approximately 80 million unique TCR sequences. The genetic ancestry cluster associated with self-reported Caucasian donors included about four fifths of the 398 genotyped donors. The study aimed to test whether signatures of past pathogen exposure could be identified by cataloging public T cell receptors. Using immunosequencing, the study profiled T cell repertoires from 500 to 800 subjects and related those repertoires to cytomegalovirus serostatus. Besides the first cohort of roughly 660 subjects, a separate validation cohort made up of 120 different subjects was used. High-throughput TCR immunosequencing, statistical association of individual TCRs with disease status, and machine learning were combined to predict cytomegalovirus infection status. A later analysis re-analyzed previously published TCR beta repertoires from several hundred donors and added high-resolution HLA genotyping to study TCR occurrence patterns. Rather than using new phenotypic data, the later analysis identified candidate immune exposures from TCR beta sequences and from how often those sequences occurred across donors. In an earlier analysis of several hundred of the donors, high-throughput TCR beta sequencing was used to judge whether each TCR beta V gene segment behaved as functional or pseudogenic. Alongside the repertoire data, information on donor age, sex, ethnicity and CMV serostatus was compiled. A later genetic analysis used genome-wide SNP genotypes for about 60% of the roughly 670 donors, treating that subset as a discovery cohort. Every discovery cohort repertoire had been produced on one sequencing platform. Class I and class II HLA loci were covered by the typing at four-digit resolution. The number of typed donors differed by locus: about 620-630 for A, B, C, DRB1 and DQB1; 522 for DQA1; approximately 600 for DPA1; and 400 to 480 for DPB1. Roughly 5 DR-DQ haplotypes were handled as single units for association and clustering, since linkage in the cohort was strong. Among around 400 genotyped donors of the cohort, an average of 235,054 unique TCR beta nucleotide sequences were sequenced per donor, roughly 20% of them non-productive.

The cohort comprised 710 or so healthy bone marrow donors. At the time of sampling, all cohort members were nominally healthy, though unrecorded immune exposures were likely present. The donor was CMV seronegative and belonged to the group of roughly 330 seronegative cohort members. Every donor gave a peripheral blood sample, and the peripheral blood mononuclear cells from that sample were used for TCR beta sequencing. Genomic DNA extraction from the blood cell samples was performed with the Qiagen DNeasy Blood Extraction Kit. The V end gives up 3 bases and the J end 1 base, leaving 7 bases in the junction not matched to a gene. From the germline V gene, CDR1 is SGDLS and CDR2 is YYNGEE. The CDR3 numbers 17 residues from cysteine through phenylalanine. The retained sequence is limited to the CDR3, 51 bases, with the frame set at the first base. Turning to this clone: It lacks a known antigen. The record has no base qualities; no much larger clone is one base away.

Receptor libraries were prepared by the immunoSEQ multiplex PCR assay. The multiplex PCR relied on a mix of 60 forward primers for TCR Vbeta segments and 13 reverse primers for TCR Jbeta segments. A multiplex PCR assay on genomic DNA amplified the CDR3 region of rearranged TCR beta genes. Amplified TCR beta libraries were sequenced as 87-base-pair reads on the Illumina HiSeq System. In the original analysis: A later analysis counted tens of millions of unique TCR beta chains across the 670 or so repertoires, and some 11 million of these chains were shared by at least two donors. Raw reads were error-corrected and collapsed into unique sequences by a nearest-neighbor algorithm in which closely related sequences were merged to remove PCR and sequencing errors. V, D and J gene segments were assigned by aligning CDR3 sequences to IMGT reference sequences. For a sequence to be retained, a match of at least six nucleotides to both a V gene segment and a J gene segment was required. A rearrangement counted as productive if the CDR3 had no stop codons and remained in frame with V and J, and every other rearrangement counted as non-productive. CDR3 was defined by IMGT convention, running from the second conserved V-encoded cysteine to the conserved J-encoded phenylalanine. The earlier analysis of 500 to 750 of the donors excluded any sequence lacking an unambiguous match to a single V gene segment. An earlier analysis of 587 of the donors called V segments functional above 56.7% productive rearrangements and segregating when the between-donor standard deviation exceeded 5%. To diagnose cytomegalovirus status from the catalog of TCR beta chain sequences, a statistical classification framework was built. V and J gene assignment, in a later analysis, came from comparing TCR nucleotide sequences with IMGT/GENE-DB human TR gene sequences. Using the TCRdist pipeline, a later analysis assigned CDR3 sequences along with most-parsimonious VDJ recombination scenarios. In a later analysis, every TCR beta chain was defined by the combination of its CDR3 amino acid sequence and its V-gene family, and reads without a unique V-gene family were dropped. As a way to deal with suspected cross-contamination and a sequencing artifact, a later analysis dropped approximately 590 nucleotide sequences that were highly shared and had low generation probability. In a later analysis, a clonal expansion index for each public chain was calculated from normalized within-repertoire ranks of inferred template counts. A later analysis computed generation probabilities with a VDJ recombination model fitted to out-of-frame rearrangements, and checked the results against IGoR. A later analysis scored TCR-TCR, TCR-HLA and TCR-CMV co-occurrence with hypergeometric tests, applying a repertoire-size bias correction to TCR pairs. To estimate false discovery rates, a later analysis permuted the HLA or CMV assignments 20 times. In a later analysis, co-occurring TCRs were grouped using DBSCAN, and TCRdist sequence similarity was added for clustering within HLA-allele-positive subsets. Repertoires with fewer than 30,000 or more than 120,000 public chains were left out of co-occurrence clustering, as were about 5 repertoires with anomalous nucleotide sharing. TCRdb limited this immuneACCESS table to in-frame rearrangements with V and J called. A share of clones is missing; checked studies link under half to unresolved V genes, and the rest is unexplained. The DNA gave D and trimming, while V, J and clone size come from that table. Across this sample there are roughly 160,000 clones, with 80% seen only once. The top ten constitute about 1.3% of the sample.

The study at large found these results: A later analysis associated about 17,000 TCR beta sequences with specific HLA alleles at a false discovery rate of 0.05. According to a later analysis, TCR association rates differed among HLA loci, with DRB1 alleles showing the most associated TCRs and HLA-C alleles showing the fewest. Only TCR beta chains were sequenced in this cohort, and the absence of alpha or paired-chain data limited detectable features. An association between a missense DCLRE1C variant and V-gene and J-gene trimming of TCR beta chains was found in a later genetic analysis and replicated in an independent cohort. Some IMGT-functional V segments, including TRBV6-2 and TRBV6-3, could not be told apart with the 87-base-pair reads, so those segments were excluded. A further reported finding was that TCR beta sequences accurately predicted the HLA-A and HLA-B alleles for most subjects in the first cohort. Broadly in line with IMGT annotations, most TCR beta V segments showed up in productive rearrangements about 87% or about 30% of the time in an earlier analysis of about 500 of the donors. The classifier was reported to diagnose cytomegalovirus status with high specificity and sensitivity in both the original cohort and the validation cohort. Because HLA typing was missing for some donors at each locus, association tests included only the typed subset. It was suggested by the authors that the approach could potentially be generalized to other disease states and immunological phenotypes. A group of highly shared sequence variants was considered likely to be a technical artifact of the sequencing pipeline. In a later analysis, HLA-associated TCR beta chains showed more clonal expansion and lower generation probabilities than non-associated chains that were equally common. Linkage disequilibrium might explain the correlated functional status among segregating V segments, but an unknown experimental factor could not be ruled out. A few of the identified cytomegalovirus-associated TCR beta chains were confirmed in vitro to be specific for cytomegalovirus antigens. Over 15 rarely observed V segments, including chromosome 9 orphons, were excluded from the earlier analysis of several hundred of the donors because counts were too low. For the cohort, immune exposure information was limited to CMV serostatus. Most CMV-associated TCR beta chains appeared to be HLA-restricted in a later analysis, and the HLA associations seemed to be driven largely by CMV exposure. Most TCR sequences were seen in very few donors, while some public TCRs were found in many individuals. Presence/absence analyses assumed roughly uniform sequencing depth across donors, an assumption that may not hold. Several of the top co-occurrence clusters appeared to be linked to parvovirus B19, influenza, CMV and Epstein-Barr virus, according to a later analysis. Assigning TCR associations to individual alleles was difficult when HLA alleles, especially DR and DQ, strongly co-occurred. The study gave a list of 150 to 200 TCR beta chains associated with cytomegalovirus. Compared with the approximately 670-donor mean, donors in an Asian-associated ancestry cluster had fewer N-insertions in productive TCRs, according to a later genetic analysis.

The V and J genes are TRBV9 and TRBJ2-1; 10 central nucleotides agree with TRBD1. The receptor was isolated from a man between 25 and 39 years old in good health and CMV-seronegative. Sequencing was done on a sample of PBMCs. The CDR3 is CASSADRGHLSYNEQFF. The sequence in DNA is TGTGCCAGCAGCGCCGACAGGGGGCATTTGTCCTACAATGAGCAGTTCTTC.